These 27 T cell receptor beta chains were all obtained from the same sample, sequenced in a study of beta chain features in type 1 diabetes. Sequenced material consisted of expressed TCRB transcripts (all of the isolated RNA was reverse transcribed). TCRdb's table, derived via immunoSEQ multiplex PCR, lists solely in-frame clones and lacks some. The sample contains roughly 400,000 clones, around 13% of which appear only once. The sample consisted of naive CD4+ T cells from blood. These receptors all come from a man aged 25-45 years in good health.

The CDR3, as DNA: TGTGCCAGCAGCTTACCCCAACAGGGACCCTATGGCTACACCTTC. It yields the protein CASSLPQQGPYGYTF. The chain is built from TRBV7-9 and TRBJ1-2; TRBD1 might be the D (6 bases). V was shortened by 2 bases and J by 4 bases, with 14 bases between the two germline ends. The germline V gene encodes CDR1 SEHNR and CDR2 FQNEAQ (reference sequence). The CDR3 length is 15 residues. Using reference TRBV7-9 and TRBJ1-2 for the parts outside the CDR3, the full variable domain is DTGVSQNPRHKITKRGQNVTFRCDPISEHNRLYWYRQTLGQGPEFLTYFQNEAQLEKSRLLSDRFSAERPKGSFSTLEIQRTEQGDSAMYLCASSLPQQGPYGYTFGSGTRLTVV.

This chain uses TRBV20-1 with TRBJ2-1; D call uncertain. V was shortened by 6 bases and J by 3 bases, with 6 bases between the two germline ends. Germline V lookup: CDR1 DFQATT, CDR2 SNEGSKA (reference sequence). The CDR3 extends over 11 amino acids. CDR3 coding DNA: TGCAGTGCCAACCTCTACAATGAGCAGTTCTTC. Translating it yields CSANLYNEQFF.

This clone was picked up many times. Other DNA variants within this sample encode the same CDR3. This sequence joins TRBV30 and TRBJ2-3; D is ambiguous. The CDR3 spans 12 residues. The V gene lost 0 bases and the J gene lost 3 bases, with 4 bases spanning the gap. Germline lookup yields CDR1 GTSNPN and CDR2 SVGIG (reference sequence). The chain's CDR3 is CAWSVTTDTQYF. The CDR3 DNA is TGTGCCTGGAGTGTCACGACAGATACGCAGTATTTT.

This clone was picked up a small number of times. The chain has TRBV5-1 and TRBJ1-1, with a tentative D call TRBD1 (5 bases). The CDR3 extends over 15 amino acids. Germline V lookup: CDR1 SGHRS, CDR2 YFSETQ. V was shortened by 4 bases and J by 0 bases, with 13 bases between the two germline ends. DNA of the CDR3: TGCGCCAGCAGCACAGGACGGGGCATGAACACTGAAGCTTTCTTT. It yields the protein CASSTGRGMNTEAFF.

This chain links TRBV14 with TRBJ1-3; a weak D match, TRBD1 (5 bases). This CDR3 has 14 residues. Germline V CDR1 and CDR2: SGHDN, FVKESK. The ends were cut back, 3 bases at V and 4 bases at J, with 10 bases in the middle. The CDR3 DNA reads TGTGCCAGCAGCCATGCAAGGGGAGGAAACACCATATATTTT. Translated: CASSHARGGNTIYF.

This clone was recorded a few times. The V and J genes are TRBV30 and TRBJ2-5; possibly TRBD2 for D (6 bases). Germline V lookup: CDR1 GTSNPN, CDR2 SVGIG (reference sequence). The ends were cut back, 2 bases at V and 10 bases at J, with 17 bases in the middle. This CDR3 comprises 13 residues. CDR3 in amino acids: CAWSTTGTALQYF. CDR3 in DNA: TGTGCCTGGAGTACTACTGGGACTGCGCTCCAGTACTTC.

This clone was observed a few times. The chain couples TRBV7-2 to TRBJ2-3; D remains unclear. This CDR3 is 11 amino acids long. Looked up from germline, CDR1 is SGHTA and CDR2 is FQGNSA. V dropped 6 bases and J dropped 7 bases, with 8 bases sitting between them. As DNA, the CDR3 is TGTGCCAGCAGAAAAGGGTATACGCAGTATTTT. This translates into CASRKGYTQYF.

V is TRBV28 and J is TRBJ1-2, with D possibly matching TRBD1 (6 bases). V was trimmed by 3 bases and J by 2 bases, leaving 13 bases between them. There are 15 residues in the CDR3. Germline CDR1 reads MDHEN; CDR2 reads SYDVKM. The CDR3 coding sequence is TGTGCCAGCAGTTTTAATGGACAGTCAAACTATGGCTACACCTTC. Translating it yields CASSFNGQSNYGYTF.

This chain links TRBV9 with TRBJ1-1, with 8 bases identical to TRBD1. The CDR3 has 16 residues. CDR1 is SGDLS and CDR2 is YYNGEE in the germline V gene. Germline trimming cut 7 bases from V and 4 bases from J; bases unmatched to any gene: 15. CDR3 DNA sequence: TGTGCCAGCTCAGCTCCCCAGGGGGCTATGGGCACTGAAGCTTTCTTT. It encodes CASSAPQGAMGTEAFF. Supplemented by reference TRBV9 and TRBJ1-1, the full variable domain reads DSGVTQTPKHLITATGQRVTLRCSPRSGDLSVYWYQQSLDQGLQFLIQYYNGEERAKGNILERFSAQQFPDLHSELNLSSLELGDSALYFCASSAPQGAMGTEAFFGQGTRLTVV.

This clone was picked up one time. The chain has TRBV7-2 and TRBJ1-3; 7 nucleotides match TRBD1. The CDR3 has 15 amino acids. With 4 bases clipped from V and 1 base from J, the junction kept 4 bases outside the gene matches. Germline V gives CDR1 SGHTA, CDR2 FQGNSA. The CDR3 sequence is CASSSQGPSGNTIYF. The DNA of the CDR3 is TGTGCCAGCAGCTCACAGGGGCCGTCTGGAAACACCATATATTTT.

The gene calls are TRBV7-2 and TRBJ2-3; perhaps TRBD1 as D (6 bases). V was shortened by 5 bases and J by 5 bases, with 11 bases between the two germline ends. This CDR3 is 13 amino acids long. CDR1 and CDR2 (germline): SGHTA, FQGNSA. The CDR3 DNA reads TGTGCCAGCAGCGTCCACAGGGAAGATACGCAGTATTTT. Its translation is CASSVHREDTQYF.

The chain recombines TRBV19 with TRBJ2-6; weak D call: TRBD2 (5 bases). The germline gives CDR1 LNHDA, CDR2 SQIVND (reference sequence). V was trimmed by 3 bases and J by 2 bases, leaving 8 bases between them. The CDR3 totals 15 residues. CDR3 bases: TGTGCCAGTAGTATGGCCGGGACTGGGGCCAACGTCCTGACTTTC. Its protein is CASSMAGTGANVLTF.

This clone was seen repeatedly, ten times or more. The gene calls are TRBV10-3 and TRBJ2-7; 10 bases agree with TRBD2. Germline trimming cut 0 bases from V and 2 bases from J; bases unmatched to any gene: 7. Germline CDR1 and CDR2: ENHRY and SYGVKD. This CDR3 comprises 17 residues. The CDR3 protein is CAISESGIAGGAYEQYV. The CDR3 DNA reads as TGTGCCATCAGTGAGTCTGGGATAGCGGGAGGCGCCTACGAGCAGTACGTC.

Ten or more counts support this clone. Additional DNA sequences in this sample encode the identical CDR3. This chain links TRBV7-2 with TRBJ2-3; D not resolved. The CDR3 has 12 residues. Germline CDR1 SGHTA, CDR2 FQGNSA. Trimming took off 1 base at V and 4 bases at J, with 3 bases between the two ends. In nucleotides, the CDR3 is TGTGCCAGCAGCTTAGTGGCAGATACGCAGTATTTT. Its protein is CASSLVADTQYF.

The J gene is TRBJ2-5, the V gene TRBV6-5, with TRBD2 matching over 8 bases. Germline-derived CDR1 and CDR2 are MNHEY and SVGAGI. V was pared by 8 bases and J by 5 bases, with 7 bases of the junction left unmatched. The CDR3 length is 13 residues. CDR3 protein: CASRLANRETQYF. CDR3 DNA sequence: TGTGCCAGCCGACTAGCGAACCGGGAGACCCAGTACTTC.

A few counts support this clone. V usage is TRBV30 and J usage is TRBJ1-3, with D maybe TRBD1 (5 bases). Germline CDR1 and CDR2: GTSNPN and SVGIG (reference sequence). This CDR3 has 15 residues. Trimming took off 5 bases at V and 0 bases at J, with 14 bases between the two ends. DNA for the CDR3: TGTGCCTGGGAGCGACAGAAGTTCTCTGGAAACACCATATATTTT. Its protein product is CAWERQKFSGNTIYF.

In this sample, this clone turned up a few times. This chain uses TRBV11-2 with TRBJ2-2; weak D call: TRBD1 (5 bases). The V gene's germline CDR1 is SGHAT and CDR2 FQNNGV. Trimming stripped 1 base from V and 14 bases from J, with 11 bases between. The CDR3 spans 12 residues. The CDR3, as DNA: TGTGCCAGCAGCTTAGCAGGCAGGGCCCTGTTTTTT. Its translation: CASSLAGRALFF.

The rearrangement links TRBV27 to TRBJ1-6, with D perhaps TRBD1 (5 bases). This CDR3 has 15 residues. Looked up from germline, CDR1 is MNHEY and CDR2 is SMNVEV (reference sequence). Trimming took off 9 bases at V and 6 bases at J, with 18 bases between the two ends. The DNA of the CDR3 is TGTGCCAGGAAAGGAAGGGGCCGTGGTAATTCACCCCTCCACTTT. Its translation is CARKGRGRGNSPLHF.

The table lists this clone with a few counts. The chain uses TRBV29-1 and TRBJ1-1; TRBD1 agrees at 7 bases. The V gene end was trimmed by 4 bases and the J gene end by 5 bases; junction bases not matched to a gene: 10. CDR3 length: 14 residues. Germline V gives CDR1 SQVTM, CDR2 ANQGSEA. CDR3 sequence (DNA): TGCAGCGTTGGTGGAGGGGGCGCTAGGACTGAAGCTTTCTTT. Amino acids: CSVGGGGARTEAFF.

Worth noting for this clone: The same CDR3 is also encoded by other DNA sequences in this sample. V is TRBV7-2 and J is TRBJ2-7; 12 nucleotides match TRBD2. V dropped 4 bases and J dropped 3; count of bases not matched to a gene: 1. The CDR3 runs 14 residues. In germline, CDR1 is SGHTA, CDR2 FQGNSA. The CDR3 loop is CASSSTSGGYEQYF. The CDR3 DNA sequence: TGTGCCAGCAGCTCGACTAGCGGGGGCTACGAGCAGTACTTC.

The CDR3 region has the DNA TGTGCCAGCAGCTTGATTACTCGTAGCTCCTACAATGAGCAGTTCTTC. Protein sequence: CASSLITRSSYNEQFF. The chain carries TRBV5-4 and TRBJ2-1, with D unclear. V was clipped by 1 base and J by 0 bases, with 11 bases between them. This CDR3 is built from 16 residues. Germline CDR1 and CDR2: SGHNT and YYREEE (reference sequence).

The V and J genes are TRBV5-4 and TRBJ2-5; 10 bases fit TRBD2. Germline trimming cut 4 bases from V and 5 bases from J; bases unmatched to any gene: 5. The CDR3 is 14 amino acids. Germline V gene sequence: CDR1 SGHNT, CDR2 YYREEE (reference sequence). For the CDR3, the DNA is TGTGCCAGCAGCGCACTAGCGGGAAGCGAGACCCAGTACTTC. This sequence encodes CASSALAGSETQYF.

The J gene is TRBJ2-2, the V gene TRBV7-9; no definite D call. Germline CDR1 SEHNR, CDR2 FQNEAQ (reference sequence). Deletions cut 2 bases from V and 4 bases from J, with 8 bases between. The length of the CDR3 is 14 residues. CDR3 loop: CASSLWQATGELFF. CDR3 coding DNA: TGTGCCAGCAGCTTATGGCAGGCCACCGGGGAGCTGTTTTTT.

This clone has only a few counts. This chain connects TRBV9 to TRBJ2-1, with TRBD2 as a possible D gene (6 bases). The CDR3 runs 15 residues. Trimming removed 2 bases from V and 2 bases from J, with 11 bases in between. The V gene's germline CDR1 is SGDLS and CDR2 YYNGEE. The DNA of the CDR3 is TGTGCCAGCAGCGTTATAGCGGAAGCCTACAATGAGCAGTTCTTC. Protein: CASSVIAEAYNEQFF.

The chain is built from TRBV11-3 and TRBJ2-1, with 14 bases lining up with TRBD2. The CDR3 loop spans 16 amino acids. Per the germline V gene, CDR1 is SGHNT and CDR2 is YENEEA. Trimming cost V 4 bases and J 7 bases; bases outside gene matches: 6. Here the CDR3 DNA reads TGTGCCAGCAGCTCGCGACTAGCGGGAGGGAAGAATGAGCAGTTCTTC. It codes for CASSSRLAGGKNEQFF.

This clone appeared a few times. V is TRBV19 and J is TRBJ1-1, with 8 bases lining up with TRBD1. Trimming removed 5 bases from V and 6 bases from J; junction bases left unmatched: 11. Germline V lookup: CDR1 LNHDA, CDR2 SQIVND (reference sequence). The CDR3 is 15 residues long. CDR3 bases: TGTGCCAGTAGTGCTCCGGGACAGGAAGGAGCTGAAGCTTTCTTT. Protein: CASSAPGQEGAEAFF.

This clone was counted only a few times. V and J are TRBV2 and TRBJ2-5, with 12 bases that match TRBD1. CDR3 length: 14 amino acids. CDR1 SNHLY and CDR2 FYNNEI come from the germline V gene. V lost 6 bases and J lost 9; bases outside the gene matches: 8. CDR3 amino acids: CASSDPGQGAAQYF. In DNA form, the CDR3 reads TGTGCCAGCAGCGATCCGGGACAGGGGGCGGCCCAGTACTTC. The full variable domain, in which reference TRBV2 and TRBJ2-5 provide the parts outside the CDR3, is EPEVTQTPSHQVTQMGQEVILRCVPISNHLYFYWYRQILGQKVEFLVSFYNNEISEKSEIFDDQFSVERPDGSNFTLKIRSTKLEDSAMYFCASSDPGQGAAQYFGPGTRLLVL.